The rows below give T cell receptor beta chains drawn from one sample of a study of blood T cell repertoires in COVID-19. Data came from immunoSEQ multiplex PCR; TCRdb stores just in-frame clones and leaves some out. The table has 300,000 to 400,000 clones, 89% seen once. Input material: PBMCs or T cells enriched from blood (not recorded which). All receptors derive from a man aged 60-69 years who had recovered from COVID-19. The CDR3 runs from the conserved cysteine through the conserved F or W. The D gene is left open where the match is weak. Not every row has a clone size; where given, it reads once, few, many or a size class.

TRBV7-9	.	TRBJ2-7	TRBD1	TGTGCCAGCAGCCTAACAGGGGTGACTCTCGAGCAGTACTTC	CASSLTGVTLEQYF
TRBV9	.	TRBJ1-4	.	TGTGCCAGCAGCGGCGGGTGGAGGCCTAATGAAAAACTGTTTTTT	CASSGGWRPNEKLFF
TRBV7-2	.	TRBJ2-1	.	TGTGCCAGCAGCCCCTATCGGGTACGGCAGGGTCCCTATGAGCAGTTCTTC	CASSPYRVRQGPYEQFF
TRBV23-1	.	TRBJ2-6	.	TGCGCCAGCAGTCAATCGGAGGGAGTTGGGGCCAACGTCCTGACTTTC	CASSQSEGVGANVLTF
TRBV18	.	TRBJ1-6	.	TGTGCCAGCTCATCCGGGACACGAAGCTCCTATAATTCACCCCTCCACTTT	CASSSGTRSSYNSPLHF
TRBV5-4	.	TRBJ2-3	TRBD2	TGTGCCAGCAGCTCCAGACTAGCGGGCACTAGCACAGATACGCAGTATTTT	CASSSRLAGTSTDTQYF
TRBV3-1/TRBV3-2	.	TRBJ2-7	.	TGTGCCAGCAGCCAAGCGCCGGGACAAGTCTACGAGCAGTACTTC	CASSQAPGQVYEQYF
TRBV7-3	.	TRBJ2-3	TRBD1	TGTGCCAGCAGCTCGACAGGGTACGGTACGCAGTATTTT	CASSSTGYGTQYF
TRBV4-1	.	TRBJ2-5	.	TGCGCCAGCAGCCAAGATTTTGGGGCAGCGGAGACCCAGTACTTC	CASSQDFGAAETQYF
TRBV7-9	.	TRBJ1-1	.	TGTGCCAGCAGCTTTGGGGACATCAGCCCGGAAAAAGCTTTCTTT	CASSFGDISPEKAFF
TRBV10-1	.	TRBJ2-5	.	TGCGCTAGCAGTTCCAGAGGAGGGCAAGAGACCCAGTACTTC	CASSSRGGQETQYF
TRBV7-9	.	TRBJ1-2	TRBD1	TGTGCCAGCAGGCGGACAGGGGGCTTTGGTGGCTACACCTTC	CASRRTGGFGGYTF
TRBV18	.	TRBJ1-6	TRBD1	TGTGCCAGCTCACTCGGGACAGGGGGCGACTCACCCCTCCACTTT	CASSLGTGGDSPLHF
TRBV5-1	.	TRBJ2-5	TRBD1	TGCGCCAGCAGCCTCGACGGGACAGGGCCCCAAGAGACCCAGTACTTC	CASSLDGTGPQETQYF
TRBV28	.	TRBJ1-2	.	TGTGCCAGCAGTTCATCCGGGACACAACTTGGCTACACCTTC	CASSSSGTQLGYTF
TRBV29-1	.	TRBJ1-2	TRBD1	TGCAGCGTTGGGGGACAGGGGCTTAGAGGCTACACCTTC	CSVGGQGLRGYTF
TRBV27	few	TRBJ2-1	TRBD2	TGTGCCAGCAGTTTTGCGTCTAGCGGGACTGAGCAGTTCTTC	CASSFASSGTEQFF
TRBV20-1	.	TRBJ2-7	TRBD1	TGCAGTGCTAGTAGTAGGGGGCCTTCCTACGAGCAGTACTTC	CSASSRGPSYEQYF
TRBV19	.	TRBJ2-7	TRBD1	TGTGCCAGTAGTATAGGACAGGGTACCGAGCAGTACTTC	CASSIGQGTEQYF
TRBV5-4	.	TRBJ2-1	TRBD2	TGTGCCAGCAGCCTATCAAGCGGGAGGGGCGGAAATGAGCAGTTCTTC	CASSLSSGRGGNEQFF
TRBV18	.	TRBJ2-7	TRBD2	TGTGCCAGCTCACCAAGAGTAGCGGGAGCGTCCGAGCAGTACTTC	CASSPRVAGASEQYF
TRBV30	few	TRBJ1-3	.	TGTGCCTGGAGCTATGGACCTCGGAGGGGAAACACCATATATTTT	CAWSYGPRRGNTIYF